This TCR beta chain comes out of a study of shared clonotypes between healthy human individuals. The assay was run at deep level. Several immunoSEQ plates received, in even portions, the genomic DNA of each subset. It was 150 to 250 ng DNA, 31,000 or so T cell genomes, that sorted-subset replicate PCRs used. Clones were sequenced by immunoSEQ multiplex PCR, and TCRdb holds only the in-frame ones, with some missing. This table has 1.6 million or so clones, around 97% appearing once. This clonotype was obtained from a young man in good health. The sequencing sample was made of naive CD4+ T cells sorted from blood. Subset described: CD45RA+ positively selected.

CDR3 nucleotides: TGTGCCAGCAGCTTCCCCCACCGGGGGACTAGCGGCACAGATACGCAGTATTTT. Protein product: CASSFPHRGTSGTDTQYF. This chain joins TRBV7-9 and TRBJ2-3; 10 bases line up with TRBD2. Germline lookup yields CDR1 SEHNR and CDR2 FQNEAQ (reference sequence). This CDR3 comprises 18 residues. Trimming at V came to 3 bases and at J to 1 base, leaving 10 bases not matched to a gene. Looking up the rest from reference TRBV7-9 and TRBJ2-3 gives the full variable domain: DTGVSQNPRHKITKRGQNVTFRCDPISEHNRLYWYRQTLGQGPEFLTYFQNEAQLEKSRLLSDRFSAERPKGSFSTLEIQRTEQGDSAMYLCASSFPHRGTSGTDTQYFGPGTRLTVL.